The present entry profiles one T cell receptor (beta chain) with its context. This specimen belongs to a study of blood T cell repertoires in COVID-19. Across the whole study: There were acute and convalescent COVID-19 samples, and they came from the United States, Italy and Spain. The cDNA or gDNA used as material had been derived from T cells, B-cell-depleted T cells, or PBMCs.

Produced via immunoSEQ multiplex PCR; TCRdb's table is partial and in-frame only. The sample consists of fewer than 300,000 clones, approximately 84% of them appearing once. This CDR3 has 15 amino acids. Losses at the gene ends were 3 bases for V and 3 bases for J; bases not matched to a gene: 5. Germline V lookup: CDR1 GTSNPN, CDR2 SVGIG (reference sequence). The chain recombines TRBV30 with TRBJ2-7; TRBD2 aligns across 13 bases. The TCR sequence derives from a human donor with COVID-19, enrolled during active disease. The donor label of this sample is uncertain. The sequencing input was peripheral blood. CDR3 nucleotide sequence: TGTGCCTGGAGGGGACTAGCGGGACCCGACTACGAGCAGTACTTC. Protein: CAWRGLAGPDYEQYF.